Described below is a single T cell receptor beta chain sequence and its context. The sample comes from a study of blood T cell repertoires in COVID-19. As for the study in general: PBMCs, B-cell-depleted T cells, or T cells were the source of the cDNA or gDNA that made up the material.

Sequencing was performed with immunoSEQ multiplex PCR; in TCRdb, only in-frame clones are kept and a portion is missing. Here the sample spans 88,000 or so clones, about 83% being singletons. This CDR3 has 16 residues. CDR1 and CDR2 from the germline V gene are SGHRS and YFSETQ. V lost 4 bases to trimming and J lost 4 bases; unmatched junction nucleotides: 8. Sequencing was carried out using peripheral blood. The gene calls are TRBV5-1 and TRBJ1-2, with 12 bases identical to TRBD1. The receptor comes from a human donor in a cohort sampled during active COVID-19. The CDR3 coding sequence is TGCGCCAGCAGCCACGGGACAGGGGGCAGTAGCTATGGCTACACCTTC. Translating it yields CASSHGTGGSSYGYTF.